One and the same sample provided the 21 T cell receptor beta chains below, sequenced in a study of identical twins. TCRdb recomputed calls from the 5' RACE reads with MiXCR, one row per CDR3 protein. The data hold under 350,000 distinct CDR3 sequences, with 8% to 9.5% observed a single time. In addition, the sample was reused for a study of yellow fever vaccine responses in identical twins.

Sequenced: CD8+ T cells sorted from blood. Every receptor here comes from a woman aged 18-30 years in good health.

The J gene is TRBJ2-3, the V gene TRBV4-3; D may be TRBD2 (5 bases). The CDR3 is 15 amino acids. The germline V and J ends were trimmed by 0 bases and 2 bases, with 9 bases remaining between them. CDR1 is LGHNA, CDR2 YSLEER, per germline. CDR3 nucleotides: TGCGCCAGCAGCCAAGATGGGCGGGTCACAGATACGCAGTATTTT. It yields the protein CASSQDGRVTDTQYF.

The rearrangement links TRBV4-1 to TRBJ2-7, with TRBD2 identical over 15 bases. V lost 4 bases, J lost 7 bases, and 8 bases stayed unmatched. This CDR3 region has 16 residues. Germline loops: CDR1 MGHRA, CDR2 YSYEKL. Written as DNA, the CDR3 is TGCGCCAGCAGCCCGGGACTAGCGGGGGGATCGTGGGAGCAGTACTTC. Amino acids: CASSPGLAGGSWEQYF.

This clonotype was observed a handful of times. The V call is TRBV20-1, the J call TRBJ2-1; D remains ambiguous. The V end lost 0 bases, the J end lost 3 bases, and 9 bases lay between the germline ends. The CDR3 loop spans 14 amino acids. CDR1 DFQATT and CDR2 SNEGSKA come from the germline V gene (reference sequence). CDR3 loop: CSARDSVHYNEQFF. DNA for the CDR3: TGCAGTGCTAGAGACAGCGTCCACTACAATGAGCAGTTCTTC.

This clonotype was counted only a few times. CDR3 region: CASSLALNTGYYEQYF. The CDR3, as DNA: TGTGCCAGCAGCTTGGCCTTGAATACAGGGTACTACGAGCAGTACTTC. The chain recombines TRBV5-6 with TRBJ2-7, with a weak D call TRBD1 (6 bases). The CDR3 loop spans 16 amino acids. The germline gives CDR1 SGHDT, CDR2 YYEEEE. The germline V and J ends were trimmed by 0 bases and 3 bases, with 16 bases remaining between them.

This clonotype was observed a handful of times. The chain employs TRBV2 and TRBJ2-1, with 8 bases matching TRBD1. Germline V gives CDR1 SNHLY, CDR2 FYNNEI. Trimming at V came to 5 bases and at J to 7 bases, leaving 25 bases not matched to a gene. The CDR3 has 20 amino acids. Written as DNA, the CDR3 is TGTGCCAGCAGTTACCTTCCGGGACAGGCGACTTTCCCCGCGGGAAATGAGCAGTTCTTC. It encodes CASSYLPGQATFPAGNEQFF.

In this sample, this clonotype turned up many times. This chain connects TRBV28 to TRBJ2-4; D is perhaps TRBD1 (6 bases). The germline CDR1 and CDR2 sequences are MDHEN and SYDVKM. With 9 bases removed from V and 3 bases from J, the gap between germline ends came to 18 bases. The CDR3 contains 15 residues. In DNA, the CDR3 is TGTGCCAGTGGGGGCCCTAGAGGGGTCAAAAACATTCAGTACTTC. Its protein product is CASGGPRGVKNIQYF.

The rearrangement uses TRBV7-8 and TRBJ2-7; D could derive from TRBD1 or TRBD2 (6 bases each). The V end was cut by 6 bases, the J end by 4 bases, with 19 bases between. This CDR3 is 15 amino acids long. Looked up from germline, CDR1 is SGHVS and CDR2 is FQNEAQ. DNA for the CDR3: TGTGCCAGCAGTTTTAGAGGGGGGACATTTTACGAGCAGTACTTC. Residues: CASSFRGGTFYEQYF. Filled out from reference TRBV7-8 and TRBJ2-7, the complete variable domain reads GAGVSQSPRYKVAKRGQDVALRCDPISGHVSLFWYQQALGQGPEFLTYFQNEAQLDKSGLPSDRFFAERPEGSVSTLKIQRTQQEDSAVYLCASSFRGGTFYEQYFGPGTRLTVT.

This clonotype has a count of ten or more. This chain links TRBV6-2 or TRBV6-3 with TRBJ2-1; 9 nucleotides agree with TRBD2. The V gene's germline CDR1 is MNHEY and CDR2 SVGEGT. V lost 7 bases, J lost 6 bases, and 13 bases stayed unmatched. There are 16 residues in the CDR3. CDR3 residues: CASTLRLAGEGNEQFF. As DNA, the CDR3 is TGTGCCAGCACCTTACGGTTAGCGGGAGAAGGCAATGAGCAGTTCTTC.

This clonotype was picked up a small number of times. The chain links TRBV6-2 or TRBV6-3 to TRBJ2-7; TRBD1 aligns across 9 bases. Germline V CDR1 and CDR2: MNHEY, SVGEGT. The V gene end was trimmed by 10 bases and the J gene end by 3 bases; junction bases not matched to a gene: 7. This CDR3 comprises 13 residues. Here the CDR3 reads CAITDRGDYEQYF. The CDR3, as DNA: TGTGCCATCACTGACAGGGGGGACTACGAGCAGTACTTC.

This sequence joins TRBV25-1 and TRBJ1-2, with D maybe TRBD1 (5 bases). CDR1 and CDR2 (germline): MGHDK, SYGVNS. The V and J ends lost 2 bases and 2 bases respectively, with 9 bases between them. The CDR3 runs 14 residues. This chain's CDR3 is CASSEGAVNYGYTF. DNA for the CDR3: TGTGCCAGCAGTGAAGGGGCAGTGAACTATGGCTACACCTTC.

In its sample, this clonotype was seen many times. The chain combines TRBV28 with TRBJ2-5, with 9 bases aligning to TRBD2. The CDR3 covers 16 residues. Trimming removed 4 bases from V and 3 bases from J; junction bases left unmatched: 9. Germline V gene lookup returns CDR1 MDHEN and CDR2 SYDVKM. The CDR3 coding sequence is TGTGCCAGCAGTTATCTTCCGGGACTAGCAAAAGAGACCCAGTACTTC. This gives the protein CASSYLPGLAKETQYF.

This clonotype was observed many times. The chain has TRBV30 and TRBJ2-3; D is ambiguous. The length of the CDR3 is 12 residues. Trimming stripped 4 bases from V and 2 bases from J, with 7 bases between. CDR1 and CDR2 (germline): GTSNPN, SVGIG (reference sequence). CDR3 protein: CAWKHYTDTQYF. CDR3 nucleotides: TGTGCCTGGAAGCACTACACAGATACGCAGTATTTT.

This clonotype was detected ten times or more. The chain carries TRBV21-1 and TRBJ2-7; the table's D call, TRBD1, was not checked against the DNA. TRBV21-1 is designated a pseudogene. The CDR3 is 15 residues long. The CDR3 loop reads CASSKGQGNSYEQYF. The CDR3 nucleotides read TGTGCCAGCAGCAAGGGACAGGGGAATTCCTACGAGCAGTACTTC.

This clonotype was seen ten or more times. DNA for the CDR3: TGCGCCAGCAGCCACTCACTAGTTAGCACAGATACGCAGTATTTT. Its protein is CASSHSLVSTDTQYF. The chain is built from TRBV4-3 and TRBJ2-3, with a tentative D call TRBD2 (5 bases). V was trimmed by 3 bases and J by 0 bases, leaving 10 bases between them. The CDR3 has 15 amino acids. Looked up from germline, CDR1 is LGHNA and CDR2 is YSLEER.

This clonotype came up a few times. The chain couples TRBV29-1 to TRBJ2-7; D is unresolved. This CDR3 spans 11 amino acids. The V and J ends lost 6 bases and 6 bases respectively, with 12 bases between them. Germline V gene data show CDR1 as SQVTM and CDR2 as ANQGSEA. CDR3 residues: CSVLKKGEQYF. The CDR3 coding sequence is TGCAGCGTCCTGAAAAAAGGCGAGCAGTACTTC.

This clonotype was counted only a few times. The chain employs TRBV27 and TRBJ2-3; TRBD2 aligns across 14 bases. Germline-derived CDR1 and CDR2 are MNHEY and SMNVEV (reference sequence). CDR3 length: 18 residues. Trimming at V came to 5 bases and at J to 3 bases, leaving 10 bases not matched to a gene. The CDR3 DNA is TGTGCCAGCAGTATAGGGACTAGCGGGAGATGGGGAACAGATACGCAGTATTTT. Translated: CASSIGTSGRWGTDTQYF.

This clonotype was observed at least ten times. This chain connects TRBV6-2 or TRBV6-3 to TRBJ2-3; D remains unclear. Deletions cut 6 bases from V and 0 bases from J, with 13 bases between. The CDR3 extends over 15 amino acids. Germline V gene sequence: CDR1 MNHEY, CDR2 SVGEGT. The CDR3 DNA follows: TGTGCCAGCAGGTCCAGGAGAACTAGCACAGATACGCAGTATTTT. It encodes CASRSRRTSTDTQYF.

This clonotype was seen many times. The genes are TRBV7-2 and TRBJ2-1; 11 nucleotides line up with TRBD2. Germline loops: CDR1 SGHTA, CDR2 FQGNSA. V was clipped by 2 bases and J by 2 bases; unmatched bases: 2. The CDR3 runs to 16 residues. CDR3 sequence: CASSLNSGRAYNEQFF. The DNA of the CDR3 is TGTGCCAGCAGCTTAAATAGCGGGAGGGCCTACAATGAGCAGTTCTTC.

V usage is TRBV14 and J usage is TRBJ2-4, with TRBD1 matching over 8 bases. J was trimmed by 0 bases and V by 4 bases; bases with no gene match: 11. Germline loops: CDR1 SGHDN, CDR2 FVKESK. This CDR3 has 18 amino acids. CDR3 coding DNA: TGTGCCAGCAGCCGGACAGGGCCGTTACCCCCAGCCAAAAACATTCAGTACTTC. It is translated as CASSRTGPLPPAKNIQYF.

This clonotype was detected only a few times. A much larger clone differs from this one at a single base, so this may be a read error. The chain uses TRBV4-1 and TRBJ2-1; the match to TRBD2 covers 12 bases. Trimming at V came to 0 bases and at J to 3 bases, leaving 0 bases not matched to a gene. The CDR3 loop spans 16 amino acids. From germline, CDR1 is MGHRA and CDR2 YSYEKL. This chain's CDR3 is CASSQELAGGYNEQFF. In nucleotides, the CDR3 is TGCGCCAGCAGCCAAGAACTAGCGGGGGGCTACAATGAGCAGTTCTTC.

This clonotype was seen a few times. The genes are TRBV10-2 and TRBJ2-7, with 13 bases lining up with TRBD2. J gave up 3 bases and V 8 bases, and 4 bases lay outside the gene matches. The CDR3 spans 14 residues. From germline, CDR1 is WSHSY and CDR2 SAAADI. CDR3 in amino acids: CASGRTSGGYEQYF. For the CDR3, the DNA is TGCGCCAGCGGGAGGACTAGCGGGGGCTACGAGCAGTACTTC.